What follows are 30 T cell receptor beta chains derived from one specimen sequenced in a study of technical replicates of blood from a handful of donors. Clones were read by immunoSEQ multiplex PCR, and TCRdb kept only the in-frame ones, dropping some. The sample carries fewer than 65,000 clones, around 87% recorded once. The sample consisted of PBMCs. The receptors stem from a human donor in good health. Some clones in this sample may be carry-over from other donors' samples.

This clone was counted a single time. The CDR3 nucleotides read TGTGCCAGCAGTTACTCGCTAGGAAGCTCCTACGAGCAGTACTTC. Translating gives CASSYSLGSSYEQYF. The chain recombines TRBV6-6 with TRBJ2-7, with no clear D. Germline values: CDR1 MNHNY, CDR2 SVGAGI (reference sequence). This CDR3 is 15 amino acids long. V was trimmed by 0 bases and J by 0 bases, leaving 9 bases between them.

The chain couples TRBV11-3 to TRBJ2-1; tentatively, D is TRBD2 (5 bases). The V end was cut by 1 base, the J end by 9 bases, with 7 bases between. The germline gives CDR1 SGHNT, CDR2 YENEEA. This CDR3 spans 12 amino acids. The CDR3 protein is CASSLVEGEQFF. The CDR3 coding sequence is TGTGCCAGCAGCTTAGTCGAGGGTGAGCAGTTCTTC.

The J gene is TRBJ1-2, the V gene TRBV25-1, with a tentative D call TRBD1 (6 bases). Germline V gene lookup returns CDR1 MGHDK and CDR2 SYGVNS. Trimming removed 4 bases from V and 4 bases from J, with 13 bases in between. The CDR3 sequence is 14 residues long. DNA of the CDR3: TGTGCCAGCAGTGTCATGGACAGTCGCTATGGCTACACCTTC. Its translation is CASSVMDSRYGYTF.

This clone was observed a single time. The rearrangement uses TRBV7-2 and TRBJ2-1; 8 bases agree with TRBD2. V lost 2 bases, J lost 7 bases, and 7 bases stayed unmatched. Germline CDR1 and CDR2: SGHTA and FQGNSA. CDR3 length equals 15 residues. The CDR3 nucleotides read TGTGCCAGCAGCTTAAGCGGGAGTTTTATGAATGAGCAGTTCTTC. This gives the protein CASSLSGSFMNEQFF.

The rearrangement links TRBV2 to TRBJ2-5, with 12 bases that match TRBD2. The CDR3 spans 15 residues. V shed 4 bases, J shed 2 bases, and the junction held 2 bases outside the gene matches. Germline CDR1 reads SNHLY; CDR2 reads FYNNEI. The CDR3 here is CASSGGLAGQETQYF. CDR3 DNA: TGTGCCAGCAGTGGCGGACTAGCGGGGCAAGAGACCCAGTACTTC.

The chain recombines TRBV28 with TRBJ2-1; 11 bases line up with TRBD2. CDR1 MDHEN and CDR2 SYDVKM come from the germline V gene. V was clipped by 4 bases and J by 7 bases; unmatched bases: 9. The CDR3 runs 16 residues. The CDR3 DNA follows: TGTGCCAGCAGTTCCTCCGGGACTAGCGGTTTGAATGAGCAGTTCTTC. It is translated as CASSSSGTSGLNEQFF.

The rearrangement links TRBV20-1 to TRBJ1-2, with D possibly TRBD1 on 6 matching bases. This CDR3 has 11 amino acids. The V end was cut by 5 bases, the J end by 8 bases, with 12 bases between. Germline loops: CDR1 DFQATT, CDR2 SNEGSKA (reference sequence). In nucleotides, the CDR3 is TGCAGTGCTGGCAACAGGGAAGGCTACACCTTC. Amino acids: CSAGNREGYTF.

J is TRBJ2-7 and V is TRBV5-1; D remains ambiguous. The CDR3 loop spans 13 amino acids. CDR1 is SGHRS, CDR2 YFSETQ, per germline. Trimming left V 0 bases short and J 0 bases short, with 4 bases between. The CDR3 DNA reads TGCGCCAGCAGCTTGGACGGCTCCTACGAGCAGTACTTC. Its protein is CASSLDGSYEQYF.

The chain carries TRBV6-5 and TRBJ2-7; no clear D. CDR1 is MNHEY and CDR2 is SVGAGI in the germline V gene. The CDR3 extends over 14 amino acids. Trimming shortened V by 2 bases and J by 2 bases, and 10 bases separated the two germline ends. Here the CDR3 reads CASSYGQAAYEQYF. For the CDR3, the DNA is TGTGCCAGCAGTTACGGGCAGGCAGCCTACGAGCAGTACTTC.

V and J are TRBV10-3 and TRBJ2-1; 12 bases fit TRBD2. The CDR3 length is 15 residues. CDR1 and CDR2 (germline): ENHRY, SYGVKD. The trim removed 6 bases at V and 7 bases at J, leaving 7 bases unmatched. The CDR3 here is CAIRLAGGPGNEQFF. CDR3 sequence (DNA): TGTGCCATCAGGCTAGCGGGGGGGCCGGGGAATGAGCAGTTCTTC.

This chain uses TRBV27 with TRBJ1-1; tentative D call: TRBD1 (6 bases). The CDR3 sequence is 15 residues long. With 6 bases removed from V and 2 bases from J, the gap between germline ends came to 16 bases. Germline CDR1 is MNHEY and CDR2 is SMNVEV (reference sequence). The CDR3 region is CASSRPGQTNTEAFF. The CDR3 nucleotides are TGTGCCAGCAGCCGCCCAGGACAGACAAACACTGAAGCTTTCTTT.

The rearrangement links TRBV28 to TRBJ1-6; 9 bases agree with TRBD1. CDR1 and CDR2 (germline): MDHEN, SYDVKM. J gave up 3 bases and V 6 bases, and 3 bases lay outside the gene matches. The CDR3 length is 15 residues. The CDR3, as DNA: TGTGCCAGCAGGGGACAGGGTATCTATAATTCACCCCTCCACTTT. This codes for CASRGQGIYNSPLHF.

V is TRBV5-5 and J is TRBJ1-1, with 8 bases identical to TRBD1. CDR1 and CDR2 (germline): SGHKS, YYEKEE (reference sequence). This CDR3 spans 14 amino acids. V was pared by 4 bases and J by 3 bases, with 5 bases of the junction left unmatched. The CDR3 here is CASSLRTGYTEAFF. DNA for the CDR3: TGTGCCAGCAGCCTACGGACAGGGTACACTGAAGCTTTCTTT.

The rearrangement uses TRBV2 and TRBJ1-5; 8 positions agree with TRBD1. V lost 0 bases and J lost 4; bases outside the gene matches: 5. There are 16 residues in the CDR3. The germline CDR1 and CDR2 sequences are SNHLY and FYNNEI. This CDR3 is CASSEALNRGNQPQHF. In nucleotides, the CDR3 is TGTGCCAGCAGTGAAGCGCTTAACAGGGGGAATCAGCCCCAGCATTTT.

The chain links TRBV5-1 to TRBJ1-2; no reliable D call. The CDR3 length is 14 residues. Trimming removed 0 bases at V and 2 bases at J, with 8 bases between. Germline CDR1 SGHRS, CDR2 YFSETQ. CDR3 residues: CASSLAAENYGYTF. The CDR3, as DNA: TGCGCCAGCAGCTTGGCAGCGGAAAACTATGGCTACACCTTC.

This clone was seen a single time. The rearrangement joins TRBV7-9 to TRBJ1-4, with D possibly being TRBD1 (5 bases). Trimming took off 1 base at V and 7 bases at J, with 10 bases between the two ends. Germline CDR1 and CDR2: SEHNR and FQNEAQ (reference sequence). CDR3 length: 14 residues. This chain's CDR3 is CASSLGQGGEKLFF. Here the CDR3 DNA reads TGTGCCAGCAGCTTAGGTCAGGGCGGTGAAAAACTGTTTTTT. The entire variable domain, with the rest obtained from reference TRBV7-9 and TRBJ1-4, is as follows: DTGVSQNPRHKITKRGQNVTFRCDPISEHNRLYWYRQTLGQGPEFLTYFQNEAQLEKSRLLSDRFSAERPKGSFSTLEIQRTEQGDSAMYLCASSLGQGGEKLFFGSGTQLSVL.

CDR3 protein: CASSYVVGANYGYTF. The CDR3 bases are TGTGCCAGCAGTTACGTGGTTGGAGCTAACTATGGCTACACCTTC. The chain carries TRBV6-5 and TRBJ1-2; D is uncertain. Germline V lookup: CDR1 MNHEY, CDR2 SVGAGI. The CDR3 length is 15 residues. V shed 2 bases and J shed 0 bases, with 10 bases lying between them.

The chain joins TRBV29-1 to TRBJ2-7, with TRBD1 identical over 7 bases. CDR3 length: 13 residues. Germline V gene lookup returns CDR1 SQVTM and CDR2 ANQGSEA. Germline trimming cut 5 bases from V and 0 bases from J; bases unmatched to any gene: 4. The CDR3: CSVRDSSSYEQYF. For the CDR3, the DNA is TGCAGCGTTCGGGACAGCTCCTCCTACGAGCAGTACTTC.

The chain employs TRBV11-2 and TRBJ1-1; D is uncertain. Germline-derived CDR1 and CDR2 are SGHAT and FQNNGV. CDR3 size: 15 residues. The V gene lost 2 bases and the J gene lost 1 base, with 11 bases spanning the gap. CDR3 region: CASSLSKGANTEAFF. CDR3 coding DNA: TGTGCCAGCAGCTTATCGAAAGGAGCGAACACTGAAGCTTTCTTT.

V and J are TRBV4-1 and TRBJ2-2; TRBD2 matches at 13 bases. With V trimmed by 4 bases and J by 6 bases, 5 bases remained unmatched. Germline V gene data show CDR1 as MGHRA and CDR2 as YSYEKL. This CDR3 spans 16 amino acids. The CDR3 region has the DNA TGCGCCAGCAGCCGAGGACTAGCGGGGGTGGCCGGGGAGCTGTTTTTT. Protein: CASSRGLAGVAGELFF.

The chain carries TRBV11-2 and TRBJ1-2; the D gene is possibly TRBD1 (5 bases). CDR1 is SGHAT and CDR2 is FQNNGV in the germline V gene. Deletions cut 5 bases from V and 7 bases from J, with 11 bases between. This CDR3 region has 12 residues. The CDR3 spells CASSLGGGGYTF. CDR3 nucleotides: TGTGCCAGCAGCCTCGGGGGGGGTGGCTACACCTTC.

V and J are TRBV12-2 and TRBJ2-7; TRBD2 is the table's D call, not checked against the DNA. TRBV12-2 is a pseudogene locus. The CDR3 runs to 16 residues. DNA of the CDR3: TGTGCAAGTCGCTCCTTACTAGGTCATAGCTCCTACGAGCAGTACTTC. Translating gives CASRSLLGHSSYEQYF.

The chain combines TRBV29-1 with TRBJ2-3; 9 bases are a match to TRBD2. Per germline, CDR1 SQVTM and CDR2 ANQGSEA. CDR3 length: 13 amino acids. CDR3: CGGGGAGADTQYF. The CDR3 region has the DNA TGCGGCGGCGGGGGGGCGGGTGCAGATACGCAGTATTTT.

The J gene is TRBJ2-7, the V gene TRBV11-2; possibly TRBD1 for D (6 bases). CDR3 length equals 15 residues. V was trimmed by 0 bases and J by 6 bases, leaving 15 bases between them. Per the germline V gene, CDR1 is SGHAT and CDR2 is FQNNGV. CDR3 in amino acids: CASSLDPGALGEQYF. As DNA, the CDR3 is TGTGCCAGCAGCTTAGATCCAGGGGCACTCGGCGAGCAGTACTTC.

This clone was picked up one time. The chain carries TRBV27 and TRBJ1-5; D perhaps matches TRBD1 (6 bases). Germline CDR1 is MNHEY and CDR2 is SMNVEV (reference sequence). The CDR3 spans 13 residues. Trimming removed 5 bases from V and 6 bases from J, with 11 bases in between. The CDR3 DNA reads as TGTGCCAGCAGTATGACAGGTTTTCAGCCCCAGCATTTT. Residues: CASSMTGFQPQHF.

The genes are TRBV28 and TRBJ1-1, with 8 bases identical to TRBD1. J gave up 1 base and V 6 bases, and 10 bases lay outside the gene matches. CDR3 length: 16 amino acids. In germline, CDR1 is MDHEN, CDR2 SYDVKM. The CDR3 region has the DNA TGTGCCAGCAGGTCAACAGGGGGGGTAAGGAACACTGAAGCTTTCTTT. This sequence encodes CASRSTGGVRNTEAFF.

This clone was seen only a few times. This rearrangement joins TRBV7-2 to TRBJ2-7; no firm D call. Germline V gene data show CDR1 as SGHTA and CDR2 as FQGNSA. V lost 3 bases, J lost 3 bases, and 6 bases lay in between. The CDR3 is made up of 12 amino acids. The CDR3 is CASSFPGYEQYF. DNA for the CDR3: TGTGCCAGCAGCTTCCCAGGCTACGAGCAGTACTTC. Supplemented by reference TRBV7-2 and TRBJ2-7, the full variable domain reads GAGVSQSPSNKVTEKGKDVELRCDPISGHTALYWYRQSLGQGLEFLIYFQGNSAPDKSGLPSDRFSAERTGGSVSTLTIQRTQQEDSAVYLCASSFPGYEQYFGPGTRLTVT.

This clone was picked up one time. V gene TRBV7-2 combines with J gene TRBJ2-7; 10 bases match TRBD2. The V gene's germline CDR1 is SGHTA and CDR2 FQGNSA. J gave up 4 bases and V 1 base, and 4 bases lay outside the gene matches. The CDR3 is made up of 15 amino acids. CDR3: CASSLVSGGAYEQYF. For the CDR3, the DNA is TGTGCCAGCAGCTTAGTAAGCGGGGGGGCATACGAGCAGTACTTC.

The V gene is TRBV5-4, the J gene TRBJ1-5; D remains ambiguous. Germline V gene sequence: CDR1 SGHNT, CDR2 YYREEE (reference sequence). This CDR3 is built from 15 residues. The V end lost 0 bases, the J end lost 2 bases, and 9 bases lay between the germline ends. The CDR3 nucleotides are TGTGCCAGCAGCTTGGGAGGGTCTGGCAATCAGCCCCAGCATTTT. Protein sequence: CASSLGGSGNQPQHF.

In nucleotides, the CDR3 is TGTGCCAGTAGTACGGCCACCGGGACAGACTATGGCTACACCTTC. Translation: CASSTATGTDYGYTF. This chain joins TRBV19 and TRBJ1-2; 7 bases are a match to TRBD1. Germline CDR1 is LNHDA and CDR2 is SQIVND (reference sequence). CDR3 length: 15 amino acids. V lost 4 bases, J lost 3 bases, and 8 bases stayed unmatched.